This T cell receptor beta chain was found in a study of tumor and adjacent non-tumor tissue in lung cancer (dated 2018 in TCRdb). Notes on the research overall: By cancer type, the cohort comprised 12 adenocarcinoma patients, 2 squamous cell carcinoma patients and 1 small cell lung cancer patient. The 15 or so patients were aged about 30 to 76 years, included some 10 men and 5 women, and had TNM stage I to III disease. In total, sequencing yielded 125,075,908 productive TCRbeta reads, which works out to an average of around 4.2 million reads per sample. Bulk TCRbeta repertoires were compared between lung tumor tissue and matched distant non-tumor lung tissue obtained from roughly 16 lung cancer patients. For each patient, one tumor sample and one normal lung sample were taken, giving 25 to 30 paired specimens that underwent TCRbeta CDR3 sequencing.

What the authors observed across the whole study: Because peripheral blood was not sequenced, blood TCRbeta repertoires in the lung cancer patients of the study were not examined. TCR diversity (inverse Simpson) was significantly higher in tumor than in normal lung tissue (roughly 430 vs 170, P = 0.0075, Mann-Whitney U test). With only around 15 patients in the cohort, the authors noted that larger samples and more detailed clinical data are needed. The top 100 clones made up a significantly larger cumulative share of the repertoire in normal lung than in tumor tissue. The methods do not name the sequencing platform or mention unique molecular identifiers. Younger patients had significantly higher TCR diversity, and higher tumor TCR diversity was associated with shorter overall and disease-free survival.

Bulk unsorted tissue served as the source for RNA extraction, and RNA quality was assessed using a NanoDrop ND-1000 and an Agilent 2100. The donors were newly diagnosed lung cancer patients admitted for thoracic surgery in China from August to November 2014 who had not received prior chemotherapy. Patients who had received previous radiotherapy or chemotherapy, or who had another concurrent cancer, were excluded from the study. Pieces of surgical tissue measuring about 1-2.1 cm3 were kept in RNAlater solution and held at -80 degrees C until needed. V was cut back by 7 bases and J by 8 bases, leaving a gap of 14 bases between them. The germline V gene supplies CDR1 MNHEY and CDR2 SVGAGI. From the cysteine up to the phenylalanine, the CDR3 has a length of 12 residues. This entry keeps only the CDR3 DNA: 36 bases, framed from base 1. Library creation used multiplex PCR. The data were produced on an Illumina HiSeq 2500. TCRbeta libraries were constructed through three rounds of nested PCR with primers (Table S4) according to protocols modified from ARM-PCR. Before sequencing, PCR products in the 200-500 bp range were cut out of the gel and cleaned up using the QIAquick gel extraction kit. In the original analysis: Trimmomatic was used to clean the reads, FLASH was used to merge the reads into complete CDR3 sequences, and MiTCR was used to assign the reads to V(D)J germline segments. Clonal diversity was calculated as the inverse Simpson's index using VDJtools. In-frame sequences without a premature stop codon were defined as productive reads. The raw public data were reprocessed by TCRdb itself: fastp quality trimming at Q25, MiXCR clonotype calling, in-frame beta chains only. One record per CDR3 amino acid sequence lists the most common genes and DNA. The V and J calls were determined by TCRdb, not by the authors. This sample has roughly 140,000 distinct CDR3 sequences in its table, and around 60% of those were observed once. Clones ranked in the top ten supply 15% to 20% of the sample.

This clonotype was found a few times. Its binding antigen is unknown. Per-base quality was not reported, and no clone a single base away is much larger than it. The V and J genes are TRBV6-5 and TRBJ1-2, and TRBD1 may be the D gene, going by 6 matching bases. This clonotype originated in a man aged 55-75 years with small cell lung cancer. The sample consisted of lung tumor tissue. The base sequence is TGTGCCAGCAAGTACAGGGAAGACGGCTACACCTTC. Protein translation: CASKYREDGYTF.